The present T cell receptor beta chain was sequenced within a study of blood T cell repertoires in COVID-19 (dated by TCRdb to the early 2020s). Regarding the study in general: Collaborator samples came from the United States, Italy and Spain and covered acute and convalescent phases of COVID-19. The material from the prospective study consisted of cDNA or gDNA derived from T cells, B-cell-depleted T cells, or PBMCs. Deeply sampled blood TCRbeta repertoires from subjects exposed to, actively infected with, or recovered from COVID-19 were included in the dataset. A freely available public database, intended as a resource for researchers studying the immune response to SARS-CoV-2, is where the repertoires were released. Samples were obtained from the ongoing ImmuneRACE study (first 160 participants) and from 950 to 1,500 subjects provided by 6 global collaborators. Nearly every sample came with metadata listing a de-identified subject ID, COVID-19 status, age in years and sex. Where available, HLA class I and class II types were obtained from metadata supplied by the sample provider rather than from assay-based typing. Summary of the overall study and its limitations: Clinical and demographic metadata were provided uncurated, with the amount varying by source and participant.

Notes on this clone: Its cognate antigen has yet to be identified. It has no much larger one-base neighbor in the sample; base qualities were not kept.

TCRbeta CDR3 regions were amplified from genomic DNA by means of the immunoSEQ Assay, a bias-controlled multiplex PCR. In the authors' own workflow: Within the assay, amplification of reference gene primers was used to estimate how many nucleated cells each sample contained. To quantify the absolute abundance of each unique TCRbeta CDR3 rearrangement, sequence reads were collapsed and filtered. Productive Simpson clonality was computed per sample as the square root of Simpson's diversity index over productive rearrangements. As stored in TCRdb, this immuneACCESS dataset retains in-frame rearrangements with V and J assigned. A fraction of the clones does not appear; measured against another copy, unresolved V genes explain less than half of the discrepancy, and the remainder lacks a known reason. V, J and clone size were drawn from that table, and D and trimming were deduced from the DNA. For this sample there are 200,000 or so clones; roughly nine tenths appear just once. Jointly, the top ten make up approximately 2.3% of the sample.

Participants in the prospective study were aged roughly 18 to 89 years, lived in about two dozen United States geographic areas, and enrolled through a virtual design. To assign participants to cohorts, the prospective study relied on clinical history that participants themselves reported in a screening survey and a study questionnaire. In the prospective study, mobile phlebotomists collected whole blood, serum and a nasopharyngeal or oropharyngeal swab from each participant. Additional blood draws and questionnaires over an approximately two-month period could optionally be provided by prospective study participants. Prospective study blood samples were shipped either frozen or at room temperature before DNA extraction. The specimen was PBMCs or T cells enriched from blood (not recorded which). This TCR was recovered from a woman aged 40 to 50 with acute COVID-19.

The CDR3 protein: CASRPSGSRETQYF. The nucleotide sequence is TGTGCCAGCAGACCGAGCGGGAGCAGAGAGACCCAGTACTTC. The rearrangement joined TRBV7-9 to TRBJ2-5; 8 central nucleotides agree with TRBD2. The germline V gene (reference sequence) specifies SEHNR as CDR1 and FQNEAQ as CDR2. The CDR3 numbers 14 residues from cysteine through phenylalanine. Only CDR3 DNA is held: 42 bases, read in frame from base 1. Ends trimmed: V by 6 bases, J by 4 bases; bases unmatched to a gene: 7.